This TCR beta chain was recorded in a study of cytomegalovirus exposure and HLA in healthy donors. Study context: A prior analysis found 117 million unique TCR beta sequences from 170 million or so T cells. Of the donors genotyped, several hundred in all, about 80% fell in the Caucasian-associated ancestry cluster. Study-wide results and limits: Using a false discovery rate of 0.05, a later analysis showed that fewer than 20,000 TCR beta sequences were associated with HLA alleles.

With respect to this clone: Its antigen is not known.

The PCR employed 60 Vbeta primers together with 13 Jbeta primers. As processed by the authors: About 10 million of some 80 million unique TCR beta chains were shared, per a later count. Only in-frame clones appear in the TCRdb table, and some are missing; sequencing was by immunoSEQ multiplex PCR. That table supplies the V and J calls and clone size; D and trimming were determined from the DNA. The repertoire holds around 92,000 clones, with roughly 82% as singletons. CDR3 length: 11 residues. The V end lost 2 bases, the J end lost 8 bases, and 9 bases lay between the germline ends. Germline assignment: CDR1 DFQATT and CDR2 SNEGSKA (reference sequence).

The chain has TRBV20-1 and TRBJ1-1, with no clear D. Input material: PBMCs. The receptor's source is a human donor in good health. CDR3 sequence: CSARPVLEAFF. The CDR3 DNA is TGCAGTGCTAGACCAGTCTTGGAAGCTTTCTTT.